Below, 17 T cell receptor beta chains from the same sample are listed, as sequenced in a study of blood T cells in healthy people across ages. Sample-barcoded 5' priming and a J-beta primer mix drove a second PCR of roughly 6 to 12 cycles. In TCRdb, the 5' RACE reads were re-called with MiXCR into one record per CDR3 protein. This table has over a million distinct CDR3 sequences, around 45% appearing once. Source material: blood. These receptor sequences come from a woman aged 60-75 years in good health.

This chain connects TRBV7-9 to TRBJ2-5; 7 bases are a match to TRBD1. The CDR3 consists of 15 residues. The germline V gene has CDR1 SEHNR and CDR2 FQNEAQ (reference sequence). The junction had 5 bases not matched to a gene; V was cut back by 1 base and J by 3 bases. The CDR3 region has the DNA TGTGCCAGCAGCTTAGAGGGACAGATAGAAGAGACCCAGTACTTC. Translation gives CASSLEGQIEETQYF. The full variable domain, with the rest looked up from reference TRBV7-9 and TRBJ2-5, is DTGVSQNPRHKITKRGQNVTFRCDPISEHNRLYWYRQTLGQGPEFLTYFQNEAQLEKSRLLSDRFSAERPKGSFSTLEIQRTEQGDSAMYLCASSLEGQIEETQYFGPGTRLLVL.

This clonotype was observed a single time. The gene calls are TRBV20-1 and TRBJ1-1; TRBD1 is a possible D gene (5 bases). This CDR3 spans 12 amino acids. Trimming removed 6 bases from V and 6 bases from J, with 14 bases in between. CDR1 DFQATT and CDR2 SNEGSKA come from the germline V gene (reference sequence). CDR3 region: CSAIPGSAEAFF. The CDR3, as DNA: TGCAGTGCAATTCCAGGGAGTGCTGAAGCTTTCTTT.

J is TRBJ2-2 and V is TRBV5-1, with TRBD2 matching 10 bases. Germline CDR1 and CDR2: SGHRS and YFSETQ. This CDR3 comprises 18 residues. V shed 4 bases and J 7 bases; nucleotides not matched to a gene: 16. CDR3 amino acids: CASSPKIAGGSIVGELFF. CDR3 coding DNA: TGCGCCAGCAGCCCGAAAATAGCGGGAGGAAGTATTGTCGGGGAGCTGTTTTTT.

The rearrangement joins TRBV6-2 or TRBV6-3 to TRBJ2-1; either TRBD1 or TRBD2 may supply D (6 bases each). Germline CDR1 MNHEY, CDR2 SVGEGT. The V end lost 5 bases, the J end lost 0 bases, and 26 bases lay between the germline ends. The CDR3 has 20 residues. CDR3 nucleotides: TGTGCCAGCAGTCCATCCCCCCCGGGGGCGAACGCCGTCTCCTACAATGAGCAGTTCTTC. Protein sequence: CASSPSPPGANAVSYNEQFF.

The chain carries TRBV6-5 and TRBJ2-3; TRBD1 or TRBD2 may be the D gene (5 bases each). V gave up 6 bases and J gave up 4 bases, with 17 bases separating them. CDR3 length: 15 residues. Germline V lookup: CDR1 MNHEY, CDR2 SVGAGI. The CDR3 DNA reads TGTGCCAGCAGCACAGCCGGGACGGGCTCAGATACGCAGTATTTT. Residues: CASSTAGTGSDTQYF.

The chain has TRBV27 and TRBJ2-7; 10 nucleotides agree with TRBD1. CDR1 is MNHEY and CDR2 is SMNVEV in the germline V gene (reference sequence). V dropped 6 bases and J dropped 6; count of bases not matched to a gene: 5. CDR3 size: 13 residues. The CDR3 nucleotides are TGTGCCAGCAGCCGACAGGGGGCTTGCGAGCAGTACTTC. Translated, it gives CASSRQGACEQYF.

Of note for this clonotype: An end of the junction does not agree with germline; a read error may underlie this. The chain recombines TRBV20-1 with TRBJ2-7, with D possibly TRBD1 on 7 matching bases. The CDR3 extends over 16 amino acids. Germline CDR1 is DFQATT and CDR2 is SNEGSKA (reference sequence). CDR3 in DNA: TGCAGTGCTAGGGTCGGGCGGGGACAGTCCCCCTACGAGCGGTACTTC. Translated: CSARVGRGQSPYERYF.

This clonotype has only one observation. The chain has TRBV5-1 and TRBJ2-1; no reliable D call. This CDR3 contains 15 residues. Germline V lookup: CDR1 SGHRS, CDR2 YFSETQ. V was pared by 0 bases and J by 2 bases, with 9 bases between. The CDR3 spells CASSLGGNTYNEQFF. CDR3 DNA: TGCGCCAGCAGCTTGGGTGGGAACACCTACAATGAGCAGTTCTTC.

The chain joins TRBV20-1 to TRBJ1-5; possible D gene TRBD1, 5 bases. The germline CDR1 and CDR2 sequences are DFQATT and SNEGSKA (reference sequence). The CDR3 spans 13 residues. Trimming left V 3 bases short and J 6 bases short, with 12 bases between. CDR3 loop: CSARGGGGQPQHF. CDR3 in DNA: TGCAGTGCTAGGGGAGGTGGGGGTCAGCCCCAGCATTTT.

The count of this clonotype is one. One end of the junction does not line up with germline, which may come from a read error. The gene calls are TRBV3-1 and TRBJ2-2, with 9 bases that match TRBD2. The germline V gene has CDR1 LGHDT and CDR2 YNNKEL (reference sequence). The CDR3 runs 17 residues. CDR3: CASSEELTSGNTGELFF. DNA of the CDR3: TGTGCCAGCAGCGAAGAGTTGACTAGCGGTAACACCGGGGAGCTGTTTTTT.

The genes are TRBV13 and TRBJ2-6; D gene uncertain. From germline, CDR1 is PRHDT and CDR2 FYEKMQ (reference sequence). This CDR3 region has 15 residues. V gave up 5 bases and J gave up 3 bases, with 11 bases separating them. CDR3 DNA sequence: TGTGCCAGCAGCACTGGGTCGGGTGGGGCCAACGTCCTGACTTTC. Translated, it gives CASSTGSGGANVLTF. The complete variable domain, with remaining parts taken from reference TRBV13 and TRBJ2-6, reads AAGVIQSPRHLIKEKRETATLKCYPIPRHDTVYWYQQGPGQDPQFLISFYEKMQSDKGSIPDRFSAQQFSDYHSELNMSSLELGDSALYFCASSTGSGGANVLTFGAGSRLTVL.

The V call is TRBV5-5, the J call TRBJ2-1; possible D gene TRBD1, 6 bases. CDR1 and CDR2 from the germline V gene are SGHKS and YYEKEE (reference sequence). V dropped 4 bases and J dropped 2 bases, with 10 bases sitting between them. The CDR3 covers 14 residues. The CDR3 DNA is TGTGCCAGCAGCGACGACAGGACCTACAATGAGCAGTTCTTC. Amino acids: CASSDDRTYNEQFF.

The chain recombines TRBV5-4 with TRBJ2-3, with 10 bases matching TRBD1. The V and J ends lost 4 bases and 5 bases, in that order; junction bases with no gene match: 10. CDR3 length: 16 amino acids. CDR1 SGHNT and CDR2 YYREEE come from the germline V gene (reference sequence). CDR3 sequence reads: CASSRPGQGIVDTQYF. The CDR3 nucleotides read TGTGCCAGCAGCCGACCGGGACAGGGGATTGTAGATACGCAGTATTTT.

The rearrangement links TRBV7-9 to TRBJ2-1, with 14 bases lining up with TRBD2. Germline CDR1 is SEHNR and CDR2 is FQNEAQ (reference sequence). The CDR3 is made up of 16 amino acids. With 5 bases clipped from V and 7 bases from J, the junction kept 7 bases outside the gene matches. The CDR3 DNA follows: TGTGCCAGCAGCCGACCGGGACTAGCGGGAGTTAATGAGCAGTTCTTC. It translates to CASSRPGLAGVNEQFF.

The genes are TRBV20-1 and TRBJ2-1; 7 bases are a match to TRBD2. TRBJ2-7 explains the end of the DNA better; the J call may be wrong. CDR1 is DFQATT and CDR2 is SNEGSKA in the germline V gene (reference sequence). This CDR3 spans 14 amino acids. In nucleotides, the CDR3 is TGCAGTGCTAGAACCCTAGCGGCCTACAATGAGCAGTACTTC. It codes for CSARTLAAYNEQYF.

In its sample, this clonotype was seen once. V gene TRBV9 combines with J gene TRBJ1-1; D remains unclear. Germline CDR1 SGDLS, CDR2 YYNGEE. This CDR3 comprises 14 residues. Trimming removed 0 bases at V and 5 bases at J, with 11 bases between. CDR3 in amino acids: CASSVGRRSTEAFF. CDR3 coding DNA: TGTGCCAGCAGCGTAGGGAGGAGGTCAACTGAAGCTTTCTTT.

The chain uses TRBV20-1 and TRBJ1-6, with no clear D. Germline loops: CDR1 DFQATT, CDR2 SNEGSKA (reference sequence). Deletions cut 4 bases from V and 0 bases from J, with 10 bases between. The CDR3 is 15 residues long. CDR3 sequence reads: CSATYSSSYNSPLHF. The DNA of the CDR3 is TGCAGTGCTACTTACAGTAGCTCCTATAATTCACCCCTCCACTTT.